The 15 T cell receptor beta chains below come from one sample, sequenced in a study of neurological immune-mediated disorders. TCRdb re-called the 5' RACE reads with MiXCR, one entry per CDR3 protein. The profile shows approximately 30,000 distinct CDR3 sequences, about 21% of them singletons. The specimen sequenced was PBMCs. Every receptor here comes from a woman aged 60-75 years in good health.

This clonotype was counted ten times or more. The chain recombines TRBV7-6 with TRBJ1-1; the match to TRBD1 covers 7 bases. Unmatched junction bases numbered 15, after V lost 5 bases and J lost 0 bases. The CDR3 covers 18 residues. Germline-derived CDR1 and CDR2 are SGHVS and FNYEAQ. CDR3 sequence (DNA): TGTGCCAGCAGCAGTTACAGGGGAGGTTTCTTCATGAACACTGAAGCTTTCTTT. It encodes CASSSYRGGFFMNTEAFF. Looking up the rest from reference TRBV7-6 and TRBJ1-1 gives the full variable domain: GAGVSQSPRYKVTKRGQDVALRCDPISGHVSLYWYRQALGQGPEFLTYFNYEAQQDKSGLPNDRFSAERPEGSISTLTIQRTEQRDSAMYRCASSSYRGGFFMNTEAFFGQGTRLTVV.

The rearrangement joins TRBV6-6 to TRBJ1-3; D unclear. The CDR3 runs 12 residues. V lost 7 bases and J lost 4, with 8 bases in between. Germline CDR1 MNHNY, CDR2 SVGAGI (reference sequence). Written as DNA, the CDR3 is TGTGCCAGCAACGTCCTAGGAAACACCATATATTTT. Protein product: CASNVLGNTIYF.

The sample holds many counts of this clonotype. The V and J genes are TRBV4-2 and TRBJ2-7, with 10 positions matching TRBD2. With 2 bases clipped from V and 2 bases from J, the junction kept 6 bases outside the gene matches. Germline V gene data show CDR1 as LGHNA and CDR2 as YNFKEQ. The CDR3 has 16 residues. The DNA for the CDR3 is TGTGCCAGCAGCCAAACTCTAGCGGGGGACGCCTACGAGCAGTACTTC. It translates to CASSQTLAGDAYEQYF.

This clonotype was seen ten or more times. This chain connects TRBV7-2 to TRBJ2-1, with 10 nucleotides matching TRBD1. Germline-derived CDR1 and CDR2 are SGHTA and FQGNSA. The CDR3 loop spans 16 amino acids. The trim removed 5 bases at V and 4 bases at J, leaving 8 bases unmatched. This CDR3 reads CASSARDRGGYNEQFF. Here the CDR3 DNA reads TGTGCCAGCAGCGCCCGGGACAGGGGTGGGTACAATGAGCAGTTCTTC.

By share, this clonotype ranks as medium-sized. The chain employs TRBV7-2 and TRBJ2-1, with TRBD2 matching over 9 bases. The length of the CDR3 is 16 residues. V gave up 1 base and J gave up 9 bases; unmatched junction bases: 10. The V gene's germline CDR1 is SGHTA and CDR2 FQGNSA. CDR3: CASSLEASGGLGEQFF. The CDR3 DNA is TGTGCCAGCAGCTTAGAAGCCAGCGGGGGGCTCGGTGAGCAGTTCTTC.

This clonotype was seen ten or more times. V usage is TRBV7-3 and J usage is TRBJ2-3; D is possibly TRBD1 (5 bases). The CDR3 extends over 14 amino acids. Trimming removed 5 bases from V and 1 base from J, with 10 bases in between. Germline CDR1 reads SGHTA; CDR2 reads FQGTGA. CDR3 sequence reads: CASSAQQGTDTQYF. The DNA of the CDR3 is TGTGCCAGCAGCGCCCAACAGGGCACAGATACGCAGTATTTT.

This clonotype was seen repeatedly, ten times or more. V gene TRBV7-2 combines with J gene TRBJ1-1; the D gene is possibly TRBD1 (5 bases). The CDR3 is 16 residues long. The germline V and J ends were trimmed by 5 bases and 0 bases, with 16 bases remaining between them. Germline assignment: CDR1 SGHTA and CDR2 FQGNSA. The CDR3: CASSRRDRIMNTEAFF. CDR3 in DNA: TGTGCCAGCAGCCGACGCGACAGAATCATGAACACTGAAGCTTTCTTT. Looking up the rest from reference TRBV7-2 and TRBJ1-1 gives the full variable domain: GAGVSQSPSNKVTEKGKDVELRCDPISGHTALYWYRQSLGQGLEFLIYFQGNSAPDKSGLPSDRFSAERTGGSVSTLTIQRTQQEDSAVYLCASSRRDRIMNTEAFFGQGTRLTVV.

This clonotype was recorded at least ten times. The chain is built from TRBV10-3 and TRBJ2-1; 7 positions match TRBD2. Germline loops: CDR1 ENHRY, CDR2 SYGVKD. The ends lost 5 bases at V and 4 bases at J; junction bases unmatched: 11. The CDR3 has 16 residues. In DNA, the CDR3 is TGTGCCATCAGTTCCCTGGGGAGGGACCTTTACAATGAGCAGTTCTTC. It codes for CAISSLGRDLYNEQFF.

This clonotype appeared many times. The V gene is TRBV29-1, the J gene TRBJ1-2; 9 bases are shared with TRBD1. This CDR3 has 12 residues. J gave up 8 bases and V 6 bases, and 7 bases lay outside the gene matches. Germline V gives CDR1 SQVTM, CDR2 ANQGSEA. The CDR3 reads CSVGQGADGYTF. The DNA for the CDR3 is TGCAGCGTGGGACAGGGTGCTGACGGCTACACCTTC.

This clonotype was counted at least ten times. V is TRBV9 and J is TRBJ1-1; D might be TRBD1 (5 bases). CDR1 and CDR2 from the germline V gene are SGDLS and YYNGEE. The V and J ends lost 1 base and 1 base respectively, with 14 bases between them. CDR3 size: 16 residues. Written as DNA, the CDR3 is TGTGCCAGCAGCGTACAAGCCCCCGGGGGGAACACTGAAGCTTTCTTT. Amino acid sequence: CASSVQAPGGNTEAFF.

This clonotype was seen at least ten times. This sequence joins TRBV4-1 and TRBJ2-7, with TRBD1 identical over 9 bases. The junction had 8 bases not matched to a gene; V was cut back by 3 bases and J by 5 bases. The CDR3 extends over 15 amino acids. The germline V gene encodes CDR1 MGHRA and CDR2 YSYEKL. CDR3: CASSHITGTGNEQYF. The CDR3 region has the DNA TGCGCCAGCAGCCACATAACCGGGACAGGGAACGAGCAGTACTTC.

In regard to this clonotype: One base away lies a much larger clone, so this may be a sequencing read error. The genes are TRBV7-9 and TRBJ1-5, with 9 nucleotides matching TRBD1. CDR3 length: 19 residues. Germline V gene sequence: CDR1 SEHNR, CDR2 FQNEAQ (reference sequence). This CDR3 is CASSLAHGTGILSNQPHHF. Here the CDR3 DNA reads TGTGCCAGCAGCTTAGCTCACGGGACAGGGATATTAAGCAATCAGCCCCATCATTTT.

Ten or more counts support this clonotype. The chain uses TRBV27 and TRBJ2-3; D gene unclear. CDR3 length: 15 amino acids. Trimming took 2 bases from V and 4 from J, leaving 13 bases between them. Per the germline V gene, CDR1 is MNHEY and CDR2 is SMNVEV (reference sequence). CDR3: CASSLLPPGPDTQYF. The CDR3 DNA is TGTGCCAGCAGTTTACTCCCCCCCGGCCCAGATACGCAGTATTTT.

The sample holds many counts of this clonotype. V gene TRBV7-9 combines with J gene TRBJ1-2; TRBD1 is a possible D gene (5 bases). The CDR3 is 13 amino acids. Germline V CDR1 and CDR2: SEHNR, FQNEAQ (reference sequence). Deletions cut 5 bases from V and 2 bases from J, with 9 bases between. The CDR3, as DNA: TGTGCCAGCAGCGGAGCAGGGAACTATGGCTACACCTTC. Translated, it gives CASSGAGNYGYTF.

This clonotype was seen ten or more times. This chain joins TRBV5-6 and TRBJ1-2; 8 bases map to TRBD1. The CDR3 totals 16 residues. J gave up 6 bases and V 0 bases, and 10 bases lay outside the gene matches. Looked up from germline, CDR1 is SGHDT and CDR2 is YYEEEE. The CDR3 DNA is TGTGCCAGCAGCTTGGGCCCCAGGGGGCGCGTCGATGGCTACACCTTC. This translates into CASSLGPRGRVDGYTF.